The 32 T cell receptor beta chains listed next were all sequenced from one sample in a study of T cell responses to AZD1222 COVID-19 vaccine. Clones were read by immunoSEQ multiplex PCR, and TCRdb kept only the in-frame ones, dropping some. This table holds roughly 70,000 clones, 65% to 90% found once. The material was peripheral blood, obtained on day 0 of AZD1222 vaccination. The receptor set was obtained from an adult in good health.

The DNA for the CDR3 is TGTGCCAGTAGTGGCAGTGGGGTGGGGCCCCAGCATTTT. The encoded protein is CASSGSGVGPQHF. V gene TRBV19 combines with J gene TRBJ1-5; D gene uncertain. V gave up 5 bases and J gave up 9 bases, with 14 bases separating them. Germline V lookup: CDR1 LNHDA, CDR2 SQIVND (reference sequence). The CDR3 sequence is 13 residues long.

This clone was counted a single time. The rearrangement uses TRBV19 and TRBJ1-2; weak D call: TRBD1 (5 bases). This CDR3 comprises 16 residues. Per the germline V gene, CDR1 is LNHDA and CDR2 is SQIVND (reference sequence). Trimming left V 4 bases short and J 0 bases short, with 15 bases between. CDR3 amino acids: CASSTDTTDPNYGYTF. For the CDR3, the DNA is TGTGCCAGTAGTACTGACACGACAGACCCTAACTATGGCTACACCTTC.

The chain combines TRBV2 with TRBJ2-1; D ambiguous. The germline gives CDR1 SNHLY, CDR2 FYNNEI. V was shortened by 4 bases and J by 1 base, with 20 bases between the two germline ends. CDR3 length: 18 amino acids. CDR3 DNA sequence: TGTGCCAGCAGTGTGTTGTTTGGGTCGGTCGGATCCTACAATGAGCAGTTCTTC. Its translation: CASSVLFGSVGSYNEQFF.

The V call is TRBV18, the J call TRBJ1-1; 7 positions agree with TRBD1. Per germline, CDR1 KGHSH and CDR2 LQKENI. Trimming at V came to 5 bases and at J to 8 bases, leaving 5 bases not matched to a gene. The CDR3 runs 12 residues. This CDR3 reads CASSTGVNEAFF. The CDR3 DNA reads TGTGCCAGCTCAACAGGGGTTAACGAAGCTTTCTTT. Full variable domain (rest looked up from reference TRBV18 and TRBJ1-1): NAGVMQNPRHLVRRRGQEARLRCSPMKGHSHVYWYRQLPEEGLKFMVYLQKENIIDESGMPKERFSAEFPKEGPSILRIQQVVRGDSAAYFCASSTGVNEAFFGQGTRLTVV.

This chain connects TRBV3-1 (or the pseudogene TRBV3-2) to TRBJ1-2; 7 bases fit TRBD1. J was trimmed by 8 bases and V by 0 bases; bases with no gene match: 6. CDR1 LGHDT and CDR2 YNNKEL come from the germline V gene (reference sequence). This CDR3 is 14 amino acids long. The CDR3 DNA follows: TGTGCCAGCAGCCAAGATTACAGGGGAGGCGGCTACACCTTC. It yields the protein CASSQDYRGGGYTF.

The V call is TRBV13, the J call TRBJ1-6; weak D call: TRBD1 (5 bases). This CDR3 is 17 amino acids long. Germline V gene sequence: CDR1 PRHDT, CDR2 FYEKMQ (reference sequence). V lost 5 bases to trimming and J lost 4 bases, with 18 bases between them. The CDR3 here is CASSTSRDVSYNSPLHF. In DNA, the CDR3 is TGTGCCAGCAGCACTTCTCGGGACGTCTCGTATAATTCACCCCTCCACTTT.

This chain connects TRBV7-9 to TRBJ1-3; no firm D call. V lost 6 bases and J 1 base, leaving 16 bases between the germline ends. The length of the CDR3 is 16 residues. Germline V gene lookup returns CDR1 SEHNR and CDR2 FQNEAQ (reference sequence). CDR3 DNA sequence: TGTGCCAGCAGTTCAAATGCCGGGCCTTCTGGAAACACCATATATTTT. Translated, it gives CASSSNAGPSGNTIYF.

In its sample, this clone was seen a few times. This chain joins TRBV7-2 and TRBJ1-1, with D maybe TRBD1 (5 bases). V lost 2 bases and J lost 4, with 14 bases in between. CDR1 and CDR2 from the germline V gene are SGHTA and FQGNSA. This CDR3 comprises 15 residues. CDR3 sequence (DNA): TGTGCCAGCAGCTTATACTCGGGGGGTATCACTGAAGCTTTCTTT. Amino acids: CASSLYSGGITEAFF.

CDR3 bases: TGTGCCAGCAGCTTAGTAATGGCGGGGAGCTCTGGGGCCAACGTCCTGACTTTC. Protein product: CASSLVMAGSSGANVLTF. V is TRBV7-8 and J is TRBJ2-6, with D perhaps TRBD2 (6 bases). Germline V gene sequence: CDR1 SGHVS, CDR2 FQNEAQ. The V gene lost 1 base and the J gene lost 0 bases, with 13 bases spanning the gap. The CDR3 has 18 residues.

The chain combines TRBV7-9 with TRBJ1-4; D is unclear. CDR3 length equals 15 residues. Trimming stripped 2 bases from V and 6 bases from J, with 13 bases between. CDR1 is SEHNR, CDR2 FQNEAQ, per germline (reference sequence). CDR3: CASSLRGPGDEKLFF. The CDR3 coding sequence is TGTGCCAGCAGCTTACGCGGTCCGGGCGATGAAAAACTGTTTTTT.

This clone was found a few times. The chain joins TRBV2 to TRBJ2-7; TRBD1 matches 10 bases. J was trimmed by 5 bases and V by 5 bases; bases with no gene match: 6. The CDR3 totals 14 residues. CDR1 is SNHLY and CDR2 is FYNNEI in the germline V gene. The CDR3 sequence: CASSSGTGDDEQYF. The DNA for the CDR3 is TGTGCCAGCAGTTCCGGGACAGGGGACGACGAGCAGTACTTC.

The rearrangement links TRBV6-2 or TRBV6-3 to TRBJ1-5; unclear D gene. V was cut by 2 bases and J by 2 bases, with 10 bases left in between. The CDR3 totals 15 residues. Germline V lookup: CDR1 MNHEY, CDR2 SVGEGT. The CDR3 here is CASSYDIMGNQPQHF. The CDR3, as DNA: TGTGCCAGCAGTTACGATATAATGGGCAATCAGCCCCAGCATTTT.

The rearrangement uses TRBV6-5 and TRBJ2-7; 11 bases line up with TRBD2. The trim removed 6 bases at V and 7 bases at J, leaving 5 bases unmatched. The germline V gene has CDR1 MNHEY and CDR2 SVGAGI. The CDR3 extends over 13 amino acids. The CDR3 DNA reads TGTGCCAGCAGGGCTAGCGGGGGGATAGAGCAGTACTTC. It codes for CASRASGGIEQYF.

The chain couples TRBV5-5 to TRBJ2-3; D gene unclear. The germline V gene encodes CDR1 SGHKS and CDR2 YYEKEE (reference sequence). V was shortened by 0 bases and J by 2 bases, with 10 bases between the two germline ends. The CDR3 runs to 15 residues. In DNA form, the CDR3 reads TGTGCCAGCAGCTTGGGGCTACATAACACAGATACGCAGTATTTT. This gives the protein CASSLGLHNTDTQYF.

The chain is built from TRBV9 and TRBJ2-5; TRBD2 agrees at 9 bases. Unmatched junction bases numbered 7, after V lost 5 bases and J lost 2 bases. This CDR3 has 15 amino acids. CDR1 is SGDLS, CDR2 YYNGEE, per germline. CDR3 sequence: CASSEAGGSQETQYF. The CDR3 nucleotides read TGTGCCAGCAGTGAAGCGGGGGGTAGTCAAGAGACCCAGTACTTC.

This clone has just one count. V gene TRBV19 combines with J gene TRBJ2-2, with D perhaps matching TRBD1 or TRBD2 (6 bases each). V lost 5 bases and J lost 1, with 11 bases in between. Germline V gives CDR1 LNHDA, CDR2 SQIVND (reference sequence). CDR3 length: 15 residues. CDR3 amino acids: CASSHGGRNTGELFF. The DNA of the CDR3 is TGTGCCAGTAGTCATGGGGGGCGGAACACCGGGGAGCTGTTTTTT.

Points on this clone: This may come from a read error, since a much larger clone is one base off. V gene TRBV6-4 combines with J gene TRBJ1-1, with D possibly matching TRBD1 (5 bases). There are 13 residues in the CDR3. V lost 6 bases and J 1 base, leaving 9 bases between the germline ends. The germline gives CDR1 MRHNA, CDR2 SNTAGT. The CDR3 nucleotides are TGTGCCAGCAGACCCCAGGGGAACACTGAAGCTTTCTTT. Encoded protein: CASRPQGNTEAFF.

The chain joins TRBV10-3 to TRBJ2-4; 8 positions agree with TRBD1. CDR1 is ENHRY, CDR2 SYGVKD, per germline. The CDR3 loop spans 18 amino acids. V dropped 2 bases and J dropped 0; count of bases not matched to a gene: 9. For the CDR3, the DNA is TGTGCCATCAGTGAGAGAGTGACAGGGGACCTAGCCAAAAACATTCAGTACTTC. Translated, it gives CAISERVTGDLAKNIQYF.

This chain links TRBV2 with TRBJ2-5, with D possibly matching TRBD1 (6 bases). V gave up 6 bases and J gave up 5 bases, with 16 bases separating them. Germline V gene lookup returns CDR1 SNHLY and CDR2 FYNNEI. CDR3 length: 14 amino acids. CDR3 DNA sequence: TGTGCCAGCAGGTCAGGGGTGATCAGGGAGACCCAGTACTTC. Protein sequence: CASRSGVIRETQYF. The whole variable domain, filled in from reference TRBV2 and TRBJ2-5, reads EPEVTQTPSHQVTQMGQEVILRCVPISNHLYFYWYRQILGQKVEFLVSFYNNEISEKSEIFDDQFSVERPDGSNFTLKIRSTKLEDSAMYFCASRSGVIRETQYFGPGTRLLVL.

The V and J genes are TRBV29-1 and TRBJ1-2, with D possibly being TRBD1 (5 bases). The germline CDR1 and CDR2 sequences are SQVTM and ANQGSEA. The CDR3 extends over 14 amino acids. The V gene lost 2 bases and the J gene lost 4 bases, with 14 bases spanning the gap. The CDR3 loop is CSVERGPRGYGYTF. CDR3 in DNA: TGCAGCGTTGAACGGGGACCGCGTGGCTATGGCTACACCTTC.

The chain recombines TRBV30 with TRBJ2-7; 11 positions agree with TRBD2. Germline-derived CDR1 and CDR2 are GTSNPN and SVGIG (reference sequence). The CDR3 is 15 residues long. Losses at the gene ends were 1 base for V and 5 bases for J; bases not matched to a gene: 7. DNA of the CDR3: TGTGCCTGGAGTGATCCTAGCGGGGGGCTTAACGAGCAGTACTTC. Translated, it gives CAWSDPSGGLNEQYF.

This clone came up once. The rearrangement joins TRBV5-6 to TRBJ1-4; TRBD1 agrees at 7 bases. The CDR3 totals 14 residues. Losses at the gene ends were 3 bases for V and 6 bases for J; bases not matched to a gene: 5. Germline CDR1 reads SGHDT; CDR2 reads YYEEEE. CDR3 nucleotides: TGTGCCAGCAGCTCGACAGGGATAGATGAAAAACTGTTTTTT. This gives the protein CASSSTGIDEKLFF.

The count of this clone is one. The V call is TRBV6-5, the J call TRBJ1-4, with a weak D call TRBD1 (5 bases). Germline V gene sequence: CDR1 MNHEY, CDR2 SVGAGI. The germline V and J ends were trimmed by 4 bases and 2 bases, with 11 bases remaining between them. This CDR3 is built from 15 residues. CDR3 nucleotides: TGTGCCAGCAGTTTACTGGGACGGACTAATGAAAAACTGTTTTTT. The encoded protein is CASSLLGRTNEKLFF.

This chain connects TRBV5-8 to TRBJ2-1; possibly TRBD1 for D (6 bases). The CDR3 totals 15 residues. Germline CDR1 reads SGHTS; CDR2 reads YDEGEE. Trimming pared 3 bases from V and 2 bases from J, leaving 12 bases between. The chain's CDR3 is CASSYRVSTYNEQFF. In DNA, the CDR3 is TGTGCCAGCAGCTACAGGGTCAGCACCTACAATGAGCAGTTCTTC.

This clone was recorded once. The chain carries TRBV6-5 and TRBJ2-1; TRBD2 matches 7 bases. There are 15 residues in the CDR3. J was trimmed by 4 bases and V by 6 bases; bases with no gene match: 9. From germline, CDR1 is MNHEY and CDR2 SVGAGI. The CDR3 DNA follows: TGTGCCAGCAGCGACCCGAGCGGGGTTTACAATGAGCAGTTCTTC. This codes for CASSDPSGVYNEQFF.

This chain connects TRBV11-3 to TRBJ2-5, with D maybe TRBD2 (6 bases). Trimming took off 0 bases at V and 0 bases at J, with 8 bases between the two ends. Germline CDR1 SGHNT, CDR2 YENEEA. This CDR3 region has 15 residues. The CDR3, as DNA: TGTGCCAGCAGCTTAGATTCGGGGGACCAAGAGACCCAGTACTTC. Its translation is CASSLDSGDQETQYF.

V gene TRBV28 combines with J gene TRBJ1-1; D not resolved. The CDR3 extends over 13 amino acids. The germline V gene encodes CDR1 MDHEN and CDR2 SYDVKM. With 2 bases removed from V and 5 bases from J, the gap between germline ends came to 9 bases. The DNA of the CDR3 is TGTGCCAGCAGTTTACAAGGGAGGACTGAAGCTTTCTTT. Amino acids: CASSLQGRTEAFF. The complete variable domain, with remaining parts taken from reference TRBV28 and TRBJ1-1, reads DVKVTQSSRYLVKRTGEKVFLECVQDMDHENMFWYRQDPGLGLRLIYFSYDVKMKEKGDIPEGYSVSREKKERFSLILESASTNQTSMYLCASSLQGRTEAFFGQGTRLTVV.

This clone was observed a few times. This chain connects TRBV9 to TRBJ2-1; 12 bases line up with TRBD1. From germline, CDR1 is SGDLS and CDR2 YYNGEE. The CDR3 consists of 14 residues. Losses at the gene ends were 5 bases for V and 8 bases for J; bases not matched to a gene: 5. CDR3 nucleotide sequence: TGTGCCAGCAGACCGGGACAGGGGGCCTATGAGCAGTTCTTC. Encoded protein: CASRPGQGAYEQFF.

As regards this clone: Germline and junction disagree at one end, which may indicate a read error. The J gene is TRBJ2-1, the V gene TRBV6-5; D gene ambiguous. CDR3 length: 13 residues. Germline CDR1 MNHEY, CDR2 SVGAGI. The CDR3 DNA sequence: TGTGCCAGCAGGTACTCCAGCTACAATGAGCAGTTCTTC. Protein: CASRYSSYNEQFF.

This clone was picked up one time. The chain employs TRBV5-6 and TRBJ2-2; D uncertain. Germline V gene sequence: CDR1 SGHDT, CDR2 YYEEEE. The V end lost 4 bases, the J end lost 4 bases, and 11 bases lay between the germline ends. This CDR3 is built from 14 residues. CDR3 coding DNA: TGTGCCAGCAGCCCCTTCGACCTCACCGGGGAGCTGTTTTTT. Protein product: CASSPFDLTGELFF.

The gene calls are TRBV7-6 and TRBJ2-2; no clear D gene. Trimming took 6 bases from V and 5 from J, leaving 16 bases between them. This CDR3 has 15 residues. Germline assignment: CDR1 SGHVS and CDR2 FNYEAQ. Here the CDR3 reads CASSGKAGATGELFF. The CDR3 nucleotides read TGTGCCAGCAGTGGTAAGGCAGGCGCTACCGGGGAGCTGTTTTTT. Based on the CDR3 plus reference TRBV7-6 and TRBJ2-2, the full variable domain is GAGVSQSPRYKVTKRGQDVALRCDPISGHVSLYWYRQALGQGPEFLTYFNYEAQQDKSGLPNDRFSAERPEGSISTLTIQRTEQRDSAMYRCASSGKAGATGELFFGEGSRLTVL.

The CDR3 bases are TGTGCCAGCAGCCTCTGGATTCCAGGGGTGGCCACTGAAGCTTTCTTT. Translated, it gives CASSLWIPGVATEAFF. This chain joins TRBV14 and TRBJ1-1, with a tentative D call TRBD1 (6 bases). Per germline, CDR1 SGHDN and CDR2 FVKESK. V gave up 4 bases and J gave up 4 bases, with 19 bases separating them. The CDR3 is 16 residues long.